This T cell receptor beta chain emerged from a study of shared clonotypes between healthy human individuals. Some clones are missing from TCRdb's copy, which holds only in-frame ones; the method was immunoSEQ multiplex PCR. Of 2 million to 2.5 million clones in the sample, nearly 97% are singletons; the top ten hold more than 0.1%. This CDR3 spans 15 amino acids. V was pared by 0 bases and J by 0 bases, with 6 bases between. Germline CDR1 MNHNY, CDR2 SVGAGI (reference sequence). Sequencing used naive CD4+ T cells sorted from blood. Subset specified: CD45RA+ positively selected. This chain links TRBV6-6 with TRBJ1-3; tentative D call: TRBD1 (5 bases). The source is a man between 18 and 29 years old in good health. CDR3 sequence: CASSYSGDSGNTIYF. DNA of the CDR3: TGTGCCAGCAGTTACTCGGGGGACTCTGGAAACACCATATATTTT.